This T cell receptor (beta chain) was identified in a study of cytomegalovirus exposure and HLA in healthy donors. Notes on the study in general: Reports indicate that TCR beta sequences accurately predicted the HLA-A and HLA-B alleles of most subjects. In a later analysis, CMV-associated beta chains were mostly HLA-associated, it appeared.

CDR1 MGHDK and CDR2 SYGVNS come from the germline V gene. The CDR3 contains 13 residues. V was pared by 6 bases and J by 6 bases, with 4 bases of the junction left unmatched. PCR amplification relied on 60 Vbeta primers (plus 13 Jbeta primers). Produced via immunoSEQ multiplex PCR; TCRdb's table is partial and in-frame only. The sample yields 130,000 to 150,000 clones, approximately 79% seen once. Details on this clone: Its specificity is not known.

The sequence was collected from a woman in her thirties or forties in good health and CMV-seropositive. The rearrangement links TRBV25-1 to TRBJ1-5; TRBD1 matches 8 bases. Sequencing was performed on PBMCs. CDR3 residues: CASSGQGGQPQHF. In nucleotides, the CDR3 is TGTGCCAGCAGCGGACAGGGCGGTCAGCCCCAGCATTTT.